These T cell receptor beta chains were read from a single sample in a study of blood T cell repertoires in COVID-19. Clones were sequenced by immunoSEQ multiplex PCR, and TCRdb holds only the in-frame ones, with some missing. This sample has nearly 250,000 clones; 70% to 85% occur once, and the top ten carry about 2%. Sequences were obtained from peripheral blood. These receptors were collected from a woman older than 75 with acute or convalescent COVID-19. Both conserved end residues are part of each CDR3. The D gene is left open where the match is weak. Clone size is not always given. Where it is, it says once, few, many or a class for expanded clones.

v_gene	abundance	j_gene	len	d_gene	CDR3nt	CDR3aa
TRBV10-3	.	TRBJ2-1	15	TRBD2	TGTGCCATCAGTGAAGGGACTAGCGGATACAATGAGCAGTTCTTC	CAISEGTSGYNEQFF
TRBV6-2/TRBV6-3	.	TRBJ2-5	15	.	TGTGCCAGCAGTTACTTTCGGCGGGATATGGAGACCCAGTACTTC	CASSYFRRDMETQYF
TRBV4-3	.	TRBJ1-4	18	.	TGCGCCAGCAGCCAAGAGGTCGTCTCTTCCTATCCTAATGAAAAACTGTTTTTT	CASSQEVVSSYPNEKLFF
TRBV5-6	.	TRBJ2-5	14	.	TGTGCCAGCAGCTACGGGAAAACCCAAGAGACCCAGTACTTC	CASSYGKTQETQYF
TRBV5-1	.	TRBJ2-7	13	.	TGCGCCAGCAGCTTGCAGGAATCCTACGAGCAGTACTTC	CASSLQESYEQYF
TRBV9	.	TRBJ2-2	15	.	TGTGCCAGCAGCAAACGAGCCTTAAACACCGGGGAGCTGTTTTTT	CASSKRALNTGELFF
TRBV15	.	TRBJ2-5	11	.	TGTGCCACCAGCAGAGAGGGCCCCCAGTACTTC	CATSREGPQYF
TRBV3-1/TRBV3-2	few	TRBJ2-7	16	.	TGTGCCAGCAGCCCCAGGTCGGTAGGGGCTATGGGGGAGCAGTACTTC	CASSPRSVGAMGEQYF
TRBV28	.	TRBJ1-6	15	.	TGTGCCAGCAGCCTGAGCGGCCCGGGGAATTCACCCCTCCACTTT	CASSLSGPGNSPLHF
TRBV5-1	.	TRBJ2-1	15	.	TGCGCCAGCAGCTTGGGACGGGATACCTACAATGAGCAGTTCTTC	CASSLGRDTYNEQFF
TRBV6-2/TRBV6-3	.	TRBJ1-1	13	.	TGTGCCAGCAGTTACTGGGACTCCACTGAAGCTTTCTTT	CASSYWDSTEAFF
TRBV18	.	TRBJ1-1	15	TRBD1	TGTGCCAGCTCCCGACAGGGGGCTACGCTCACTGAAGCTTTCTTT	CASSRQGATLTEAFF
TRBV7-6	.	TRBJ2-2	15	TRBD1	TGTGCCAGCAGCTTAGGACAGGGGAACACCGGGGAGCTGTTTTTT	CASSLGQGNTGELFF
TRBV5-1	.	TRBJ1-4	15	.	TGCGCCAGCAGCTCAATGACAGGTGGCGGTGAAAAACTGTTTTTT	CASSSMTGGGEKLFF
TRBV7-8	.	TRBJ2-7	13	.	TGTGCCAGCAGCTTAGGCAGGGGACGCGAGCAGTACTTC	CASSLGRGREQYF
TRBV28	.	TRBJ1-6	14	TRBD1	TGTGCCAGCACCCTGACAGGGATTAATTCACCCCTCCACTTT	CASTLTGINSPLHF
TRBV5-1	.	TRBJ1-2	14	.	TGCGCCAGCAGCTTGGGTGGGGGCCTATATGGCTACACCTTC	CASSLGGGLYGYTF
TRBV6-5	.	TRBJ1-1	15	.	TGTGCCAGCAGTTTTAGGTGGGGCGGCGGCACTGAAGCTTTCTTT	CASSFRWGGGTEAFF
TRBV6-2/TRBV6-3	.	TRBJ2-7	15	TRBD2	TGTGCCAGCAGTTATCTAGCGGGGGGGACCTACGAGCAGTACTTC	CASSYLAGGTYEQYF
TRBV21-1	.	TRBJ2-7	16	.	TGTGCCAACCCCTCATACCGGGACAGGGAGTCATACGAGCAGTACTTC	CANPSYRDRESYEQYF
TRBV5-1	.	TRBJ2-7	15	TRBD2	TGCGCCAGCAGCTTGGCGGGACGCGGGGGAGACGAGCAGTACTTC	CASSLAGRGGDEQYF
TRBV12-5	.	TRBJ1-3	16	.	TGTGCTAGTGGTTTGGGGGGGGACCTAACTGGAAACACCATATATTTT	CASGLGGDLTGNTIYF
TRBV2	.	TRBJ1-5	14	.	TGTGCCAGCAGTCAACAGGGATCCCCTTTCCCCCAGCATTTT	CASSQQGSPFPQHF
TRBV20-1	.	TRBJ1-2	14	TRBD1	TGCAGTGCCAGTACCCGGGACAGGGTACGTGGCTACACCTTC	CSASTRDRVRGYTF
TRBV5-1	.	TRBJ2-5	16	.	TGCGCCAGCAGCTTGCCACTCCCGGGACTTCGGGAGACCCAGTACTTC	CASSLPLPGLRETQYF
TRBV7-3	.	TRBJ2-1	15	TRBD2	TGTGCCAGCAGCTTACTAGCGGGGTCCTACAATGAGCAGTTCTTC	CASSLLAGSYNEQFF
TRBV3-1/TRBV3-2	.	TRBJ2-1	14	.	TGTGCCAGCAGCCAAGAGGGAGCTGGCAATGAGCAGTTCTTC	CASSQEGAGNEQFF
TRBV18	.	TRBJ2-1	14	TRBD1	TGTGCCAGCTCACCACGGACAGGGGATAGGGAGCAGTTCTTC	CASSPRTGDREQFF
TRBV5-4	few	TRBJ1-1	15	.	TGTGCCAGCAGCTTGGGGGCCCACAGGAACACTGAAGCTTTCTTT	CASSLGAHRNTEAFF
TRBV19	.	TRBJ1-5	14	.	TGTGCCAGTTCCGGGACGGGAGGGAATCAGCCCCAGCATTTT	CASSGTGGNQPQHF
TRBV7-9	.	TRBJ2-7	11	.	TGTGCCAGCAGCTTTTACTACGAGCAGTACTTC	CASSFYYEQYF
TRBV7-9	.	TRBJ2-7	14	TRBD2	TGTGCCAGCAGCCACGGGACTAGTTTAGGCGAGCAGTACTTC	CASSHGTSLGEQYF
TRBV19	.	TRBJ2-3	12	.	TGTGCCAGTAGTATAGGAGGGGATACGCAGTATTTT	CASSIGGDTQYF
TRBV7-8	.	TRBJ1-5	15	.	TGTGCCAGCAGCGCGGGACGGCCTAGCAATCAGCCCCAGCATTTT	CASSAGRPSNQPQHF
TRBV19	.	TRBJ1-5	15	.	TGTGCCAGTAGTATAGATCACCGGGGCAATCAGCCCCAGCATTTT	CASSIDHRGNQPQHF
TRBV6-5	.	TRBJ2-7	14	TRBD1	TGTGCCAGCAGTTACGACAGGGGGCACTACGAGCAGTACTTC	CASSYDRGHYEQYF
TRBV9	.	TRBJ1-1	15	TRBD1	TGTGCCAGCAGCGTACAGGGGGCATTGAACACTGAAGCTTTCTTT	CASSVQGALNTEAFF
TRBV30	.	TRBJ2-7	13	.	TGTGCCTGGACTGCCCCGTACAGGTACGAGCAGTACTTC	CAWTAPYRYEQYF
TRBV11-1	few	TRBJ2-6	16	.	TGTGCCAGCAGCTTTGGACACGGATCTGGGGCCAACGTCCTGACTTTC	CASSFGHGSGANVLTF
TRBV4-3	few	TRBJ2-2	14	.	TGCGCCAGCAGCCAAGACGTGCGTGCCGGGGAGCTGTTTTTT	CASSQDVRAGELFF
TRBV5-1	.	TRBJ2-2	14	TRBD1	TGCGCCAGCAGCTTGACAGGGGGCTTCGGGGAGCTGTTTTTT	CASSLTGGFGELFF
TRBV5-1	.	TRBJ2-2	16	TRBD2	TGCGCCAGCAGCTTGGTAGCGGGAGGGCGAACCGGGGAGCTGTTTTTT	CASSLVAGGRTGELFF
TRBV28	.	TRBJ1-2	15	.	TGTGCCAGCAGTTCCCCTCCGGGTCAAAGCTATGGCTACACCTTC	CASSSPPGQSYGYTF
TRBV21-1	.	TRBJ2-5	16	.	TGTGCCAGCAGCAAAAAGGACAGGGTAACCCAAGAGACCCAGTACTTC	CASSKKDRVTQETQYF
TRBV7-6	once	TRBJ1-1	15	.	TGTGCCAGCAGCTTATCCGGGGGGCAAAACACTGAAGCTTTCTTT	CASSLSGGQNTEAFF
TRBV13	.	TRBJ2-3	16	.	TGTGCCAGCAGCCACGCCGGACTTAAAAGCACAGATACGCAGTATTTT	CASSHAGLKSTDTQYF
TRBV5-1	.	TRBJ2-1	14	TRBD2	TGCGCCAGCAGCTTGCCTAGCGGGAGGACTGAGCAGTTCTTC	CASSLPSGRTEQFF
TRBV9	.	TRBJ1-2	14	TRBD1	TGTGCCAGCACAAGAGGACAGGGGGAGAATGGCTACACCTTC	CASTRGQGENGYTF
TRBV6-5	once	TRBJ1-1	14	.	TGTGCCAGCAGTTACTCGAAAGGGAGCACTGAAGCTTTCTTT	CASSYSKGSTEAFF
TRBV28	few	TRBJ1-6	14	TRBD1	TGTGCCAGCCTTCGCGGGACAGGGGCGTCACCCCTCCACTTT	CASLRGTGASPLHF
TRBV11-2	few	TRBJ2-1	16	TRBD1	TGTGCCAGCAGCTTAGTCCGACAGGGAGTTCGGAATGAGCAGTTCTTC	CASSLVRQGVRNEQFF
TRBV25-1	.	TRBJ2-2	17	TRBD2	TGTGCCAGCAGGGAGAATCCGGGACTAGCGAACACCGGGGAGCTGTTTTTT	CASRENPGLANTGELFF
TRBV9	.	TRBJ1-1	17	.	TGTGCCAGCAGCGTAGGAAGTCAGGACTACATGAACACTGAAGCTTTCTTT	CASSVGSQDYMNTEAFF